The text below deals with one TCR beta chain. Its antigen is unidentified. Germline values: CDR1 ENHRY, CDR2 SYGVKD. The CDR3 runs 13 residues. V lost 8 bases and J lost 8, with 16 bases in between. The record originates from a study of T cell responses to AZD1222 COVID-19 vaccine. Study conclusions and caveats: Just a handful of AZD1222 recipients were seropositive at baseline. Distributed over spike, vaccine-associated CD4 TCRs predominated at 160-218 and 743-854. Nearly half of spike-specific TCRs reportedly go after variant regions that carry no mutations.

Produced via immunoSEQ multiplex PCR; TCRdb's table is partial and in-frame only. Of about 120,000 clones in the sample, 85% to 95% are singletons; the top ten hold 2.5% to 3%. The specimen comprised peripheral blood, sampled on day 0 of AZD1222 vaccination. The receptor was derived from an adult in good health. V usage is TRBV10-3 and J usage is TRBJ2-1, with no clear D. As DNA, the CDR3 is TGTGCCATCCGGGCCCCGGGTGCCTATGAGCAGTTCTTC. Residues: CAIRAPGAYEQFF.